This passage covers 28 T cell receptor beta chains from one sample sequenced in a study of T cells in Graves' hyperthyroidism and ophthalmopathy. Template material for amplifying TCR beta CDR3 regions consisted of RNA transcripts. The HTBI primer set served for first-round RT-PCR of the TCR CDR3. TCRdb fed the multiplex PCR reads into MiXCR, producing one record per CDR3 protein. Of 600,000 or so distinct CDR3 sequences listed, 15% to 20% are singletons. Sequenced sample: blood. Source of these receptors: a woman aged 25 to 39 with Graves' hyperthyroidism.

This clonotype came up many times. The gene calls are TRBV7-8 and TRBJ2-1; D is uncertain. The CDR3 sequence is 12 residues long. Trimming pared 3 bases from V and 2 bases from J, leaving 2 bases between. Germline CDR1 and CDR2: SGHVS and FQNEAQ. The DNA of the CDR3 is TGTGCCAGCAGCTTGCCCTACAATGAGCAGTTCTTC. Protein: CASSLPYNEQFF.

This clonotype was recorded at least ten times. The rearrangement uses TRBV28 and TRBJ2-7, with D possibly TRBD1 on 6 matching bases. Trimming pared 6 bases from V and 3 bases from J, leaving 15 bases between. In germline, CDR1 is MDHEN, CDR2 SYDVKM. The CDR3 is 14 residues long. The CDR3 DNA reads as TGTGCCAGCAGACCCCCGACAGGACTCTACGAGCAGTACTTC. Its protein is CASRPPTGLYEQYF.

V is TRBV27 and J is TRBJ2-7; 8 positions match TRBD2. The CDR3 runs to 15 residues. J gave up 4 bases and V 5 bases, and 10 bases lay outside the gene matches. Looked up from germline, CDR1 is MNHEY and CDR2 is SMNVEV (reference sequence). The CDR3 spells CASSPSSGLRYEQYF. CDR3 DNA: TGTGCCAGCAGTCCCTCTAGCGGGCTCAGGTACGAGCAGTACTTC.

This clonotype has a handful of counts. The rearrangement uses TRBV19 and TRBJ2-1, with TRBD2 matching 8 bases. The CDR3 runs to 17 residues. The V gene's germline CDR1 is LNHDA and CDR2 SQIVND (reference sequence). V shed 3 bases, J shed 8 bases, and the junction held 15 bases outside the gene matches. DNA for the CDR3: TGTGCCAGTAGTATTTCGCCTAGCGGGCTAGAGGTCGATGAGCAGTTCTTC. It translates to CASSISPSGLEVDEQFF.

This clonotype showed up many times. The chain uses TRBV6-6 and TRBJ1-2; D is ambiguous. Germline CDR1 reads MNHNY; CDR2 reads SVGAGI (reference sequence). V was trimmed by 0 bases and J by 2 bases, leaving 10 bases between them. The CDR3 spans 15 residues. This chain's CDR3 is CASSYSQRPNYGYTF. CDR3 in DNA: TGTGCCAGCAGTTACTCTCAAAGACCGAACTATGGCTACACCTTC.

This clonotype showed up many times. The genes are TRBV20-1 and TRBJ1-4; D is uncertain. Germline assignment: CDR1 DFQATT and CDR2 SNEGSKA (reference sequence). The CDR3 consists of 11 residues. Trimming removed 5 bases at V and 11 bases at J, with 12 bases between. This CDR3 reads CSAPRRLKLFF. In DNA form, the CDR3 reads TGCAGTGCTCCCCGACGGCTTAAACTGTTTTTT.

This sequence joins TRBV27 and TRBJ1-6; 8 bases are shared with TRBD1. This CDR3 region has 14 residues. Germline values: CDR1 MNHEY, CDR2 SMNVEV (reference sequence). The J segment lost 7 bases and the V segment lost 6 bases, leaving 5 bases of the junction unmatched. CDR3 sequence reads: CASRNTGGNSPLHF. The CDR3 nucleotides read TGTGCCAGCAGGAACACAGGGGGGAATTCACCCCTCCACTTT.

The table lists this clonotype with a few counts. The CDR3 sequence: CASSAGLAGKETQYF. The CDR3 bases are TGCGCCAGCAGTGCGGGACTAGCGGGAAAAGAGACCCAGTACTTC. The J gene is TRBJ2-5, the V gene TRBV10-1; 13 nucleotides match TRBD2. J gave up 3 bases and V 4 bases, and 2 bases lay outside the gene matches. The CDR3 totals 15 residues. Germline CDR1 is WNHNN and CDR2 is SYGVQD (reference sequence).

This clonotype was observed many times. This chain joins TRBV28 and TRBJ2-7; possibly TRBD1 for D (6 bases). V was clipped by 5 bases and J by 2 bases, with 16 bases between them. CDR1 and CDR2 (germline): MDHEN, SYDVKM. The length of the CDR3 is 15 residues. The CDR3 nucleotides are TGTGCCAGCAGTCTGACAGGTCGACCCCCCTACGAGCAGTACTTC. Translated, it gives CASSLTGRPPYEQYF. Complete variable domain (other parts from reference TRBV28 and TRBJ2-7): DVKVTQSSRYLVKRTGEKVFLECVQDMDHENMFWYRQDPGLGLRLIYFSYDVKMKEKGDIPEGYSVSREKKERFSLILESASTNQTSMYLCASSLTGRPPYEQYFGPGTRLTVT.

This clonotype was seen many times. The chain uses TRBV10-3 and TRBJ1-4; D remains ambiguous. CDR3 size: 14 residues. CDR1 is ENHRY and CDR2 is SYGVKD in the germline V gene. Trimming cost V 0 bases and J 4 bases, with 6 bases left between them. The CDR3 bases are TGTGCCATCAGTGAGTCTCGACATAATGAAAAACTGTTTTTT. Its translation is CAISESRHNEKLFF.

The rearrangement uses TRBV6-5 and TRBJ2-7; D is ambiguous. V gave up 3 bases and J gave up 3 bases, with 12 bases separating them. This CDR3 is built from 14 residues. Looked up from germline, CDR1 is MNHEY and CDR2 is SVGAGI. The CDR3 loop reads CASSYRVDIYEQYF. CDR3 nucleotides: TGTGCCAGCAGTTATCGGGTCGACATCTACGAGCAGTACTTC.

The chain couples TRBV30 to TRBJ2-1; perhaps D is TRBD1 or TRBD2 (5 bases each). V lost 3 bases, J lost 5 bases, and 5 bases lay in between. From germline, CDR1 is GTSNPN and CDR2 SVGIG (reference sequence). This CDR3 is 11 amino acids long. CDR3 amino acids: CAWRGDNEQFF. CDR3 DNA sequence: TGTGCCTGGAGGGGGGACAATGAGCAGTTCTTC. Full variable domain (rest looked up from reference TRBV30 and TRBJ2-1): SQTIHQWPATLVQPVGSPLSLECTVEGTSNPNLYWYRQAAGRGLQLLFYSVGIGQISSEVPQNLSASRPQDRQFILSSKKLLLSDSGFYLCAWRGDNEQFFGPGTRLTVL.

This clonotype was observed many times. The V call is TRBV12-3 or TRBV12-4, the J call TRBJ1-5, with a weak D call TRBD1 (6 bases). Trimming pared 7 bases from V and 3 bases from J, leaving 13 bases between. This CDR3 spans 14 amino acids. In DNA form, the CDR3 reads TGTGCCAGCATCGGGGGGGCGATCAATCAGCCCCAGCATTTT. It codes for CASIGGAINQPQHF.

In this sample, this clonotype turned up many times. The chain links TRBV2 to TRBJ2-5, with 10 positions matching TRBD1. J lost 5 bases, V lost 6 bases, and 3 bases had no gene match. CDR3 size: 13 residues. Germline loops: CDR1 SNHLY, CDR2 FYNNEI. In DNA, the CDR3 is TGTGCCAGCAGGACAGGGGGCCTGGAGACCCAGTACTTC. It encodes CASRTGGLETQYF.

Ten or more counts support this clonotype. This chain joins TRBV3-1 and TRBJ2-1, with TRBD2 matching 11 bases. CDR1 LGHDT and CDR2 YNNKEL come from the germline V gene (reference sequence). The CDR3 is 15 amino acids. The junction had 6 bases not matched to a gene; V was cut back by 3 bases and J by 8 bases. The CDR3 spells CASSQGTSGHDEQFF. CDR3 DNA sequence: TGTGCCAGCAGCCAGGGGACTAGCGGACATGATGAGCAGTTCTTC.

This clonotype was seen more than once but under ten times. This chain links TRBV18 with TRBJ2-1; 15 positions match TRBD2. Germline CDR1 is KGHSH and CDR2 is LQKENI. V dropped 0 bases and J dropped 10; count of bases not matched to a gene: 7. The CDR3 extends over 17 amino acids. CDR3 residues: CASSPPGLAGGQEEQFF. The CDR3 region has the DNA TGTGCCAGCTCACCACCTGGACTAGCGGGAGGGCAAGAAGAGCAGTTCTTC.

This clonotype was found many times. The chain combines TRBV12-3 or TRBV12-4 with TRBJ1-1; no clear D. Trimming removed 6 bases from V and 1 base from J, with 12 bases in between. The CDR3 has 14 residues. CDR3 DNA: TGTGCCAGCAGGTCCCAATATACGAACACTGAAGCTTTCTTT. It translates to CASRSQYTNTEAFF.

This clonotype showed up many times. The CDR3 coding sequence is TGTGCCTGGAGTGCCAGTGGAAACACCATATATTTT. Its translation is CAWSASGNTIYF. The chain links TRBV30 to TRBJ1-3; no clear D gene. The CDR3 is made up of 12 amino acids. V was shortened by 1 base and J by 3 bases, with 4 bases between the two germline ends. Germline values: CDR1 GTSNPN, CDR2 SVGIG (reference sequence).

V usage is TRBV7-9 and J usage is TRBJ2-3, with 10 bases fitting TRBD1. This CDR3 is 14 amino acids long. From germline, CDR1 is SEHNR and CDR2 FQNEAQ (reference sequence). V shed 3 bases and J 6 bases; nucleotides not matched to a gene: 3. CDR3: CASSLGQGWDTQYF. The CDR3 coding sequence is TGTGCCAGCAGCTTGGGACAGGGGTGGGATACGCAGTATTTT.

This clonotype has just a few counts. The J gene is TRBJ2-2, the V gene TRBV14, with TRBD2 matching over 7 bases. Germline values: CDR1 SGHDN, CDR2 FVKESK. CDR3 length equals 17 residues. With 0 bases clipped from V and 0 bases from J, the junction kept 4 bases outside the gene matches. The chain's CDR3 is CASSQDRLAANTGELFF. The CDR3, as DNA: TGTGCCAGCAGCCAAGATAGGCTAGCGGCGAACACCGGGGAGCTGTTTTTT.

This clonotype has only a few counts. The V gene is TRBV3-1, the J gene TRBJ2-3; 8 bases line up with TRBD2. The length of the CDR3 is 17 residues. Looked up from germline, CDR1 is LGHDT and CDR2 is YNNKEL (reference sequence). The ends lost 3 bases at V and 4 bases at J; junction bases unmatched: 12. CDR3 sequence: CASSQITSGGGADTQYF. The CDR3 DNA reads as TGTGCCAGCAGCCAGATTACTAGCGGAGGGGGGGCAGATACGCAGTATTTT.

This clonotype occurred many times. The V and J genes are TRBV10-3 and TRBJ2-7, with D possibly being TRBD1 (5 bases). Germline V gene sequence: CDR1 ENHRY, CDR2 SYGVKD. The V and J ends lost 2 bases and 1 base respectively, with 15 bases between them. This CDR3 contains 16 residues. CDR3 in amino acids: CAISEPQARGSYEQYF. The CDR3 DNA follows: TGTGCCATCAGTGAGCCACAGGCCCGCGGATCCTACGAGCAGTACTTC.

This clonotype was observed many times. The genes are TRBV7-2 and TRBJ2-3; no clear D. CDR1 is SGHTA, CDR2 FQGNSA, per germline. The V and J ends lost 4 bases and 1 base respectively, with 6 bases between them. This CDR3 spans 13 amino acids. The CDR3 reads CASSSDRTDTQYF. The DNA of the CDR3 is TGTGCCAGCAGCTCAGACCGCACAGATACGCAGTATTTT.

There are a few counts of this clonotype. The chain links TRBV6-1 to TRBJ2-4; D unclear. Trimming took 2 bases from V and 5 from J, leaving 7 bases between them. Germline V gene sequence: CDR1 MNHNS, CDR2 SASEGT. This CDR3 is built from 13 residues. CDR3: CASSEHWENIQYF. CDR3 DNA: TGTGCCAGCAGTGAACATTGGGAAAACATTCAGTACTTC.

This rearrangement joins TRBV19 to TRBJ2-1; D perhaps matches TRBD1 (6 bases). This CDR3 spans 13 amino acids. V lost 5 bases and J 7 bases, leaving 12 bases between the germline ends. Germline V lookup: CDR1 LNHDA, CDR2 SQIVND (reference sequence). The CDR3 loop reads CASSDLQGNEQFF. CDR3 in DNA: TGTGCCAGTAGTGACCTACAGGGAAATGAGCAGTTCTTC.

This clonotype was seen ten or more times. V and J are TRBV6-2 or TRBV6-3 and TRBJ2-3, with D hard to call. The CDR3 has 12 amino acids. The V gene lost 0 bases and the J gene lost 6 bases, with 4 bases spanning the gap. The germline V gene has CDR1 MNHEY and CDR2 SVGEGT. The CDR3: CASSYSSDTQYF. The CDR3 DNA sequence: TGTGCCAGCAGTTACTCGAGTGATACGCAGTATTTT.

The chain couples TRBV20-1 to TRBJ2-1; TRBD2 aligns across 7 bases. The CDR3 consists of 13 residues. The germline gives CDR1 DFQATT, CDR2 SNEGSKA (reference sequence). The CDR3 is CSVGGGVPYEQFF. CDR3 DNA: TGCAGCGTTGGGGGGGGAGTCCCCTACGAGCAGTTCTTC.

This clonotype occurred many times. CDR3 residues: CASSAWDRGYEQYF. In nucleotides, the CDR3 is TGTGCCAGCAGCGCCTGGGACAGGGGCTACGAGCAGTACTTC. The chain uses TRBV13 and TRBJ2-7; 10 positions agree with TRBD1. Germline V CDR1 and CDR2: PRHDT, FYEKMQ (reference sequence). The CDR3 is made up of 14 amino acids. V trimming: 5 bases; J trimming: 3 bases; junction bases outside the gene matches: 4.